This T cell receptor beta chain emerged from a study of cytomegalovirus exposure and HLA in healthy donors. The study, taken as a whole, reports: As was reported, the classifier diagnosed cytomegalovirus status with high specificity and sensitivity.

Vbeta (60) and Jbeta (13) primers were used in the PCR. This table comes from immunoSEQ multiplex PCR, and its TCRdb copy is limited to in-frame clones, with some not included. Of around 200,000 clones listed, around 74% were seen once; the top ten hold about 2.9%. This clone was seen a few times. No antigen is known for it. This TCR was sampled from a male donor in good health and CMV-seronegative. The sequenced sample consisted of PBMCs.

The DNA for the CDR3 is TGTGCCAGCAGCCCGGCTAGCACCTACACTGAAGCTTTCTTT. Its translation is CASSPASTYTEAFF. The chain is built from TRBV28 and TRBJ1-1; D unclear. The CDR3 sequence is 14 residues long. In germline, CDR1 is MDHEN, CDR2 SYDVKM. The germline V and J ends were trimmed by 6 bases and 3 bases, with 14 bases remaining between them. Variable domain in full (rest from reference TRBV28 and TRBJ1-1): DVKVTQSSRYLVKRTGEKVFLECVQDMDHENMFWYRQDPGLGLRLIYFSYDVKMKEKGDIPEGYSVSREKKERFSLILESASTNQTSMYLCASSPASTYTEAFFGQGTRLTVV.